The 21 T cell receptor beta chains listed next were all sequenced from one sample in a study of neurological immune-mediated disorders. The sample's time point: longitudinal time-point 1 (baseline). TCRdb independently ran MiXCR on the 5' RACE reads; one entry per CDR3 protein. The table lists about 57,000 distinct CDR3 sequences, around 10% of them singletons. Sequencing was done on a sample of PBMCs. These receptors were taken from a male donor with HTLV-1-associated myelopathy (HAM/TSP).

This clonotype was recorded at least ten times. This rearrangement joins TRBV6-2 or TRBV6-3 to TRBJ1-2; D is uncertain. CDR3 length equals 12 residues. Germline V gene data show CDR1 as MNHEY and CDR2 as SVGEGT. V lost 2 bases to trimming and J lost 4 bases, with 5 bases between them. In DNA, the CDR3 is TGTGCCAGCAGTTACAGATCCTATGGCTACACCTTC. The encoded protein is CASSYRSYGYTF.

This clonotype appeared many times. DNA for the CDR3: TGTGCCAGCAGTTTCCGGGCGGGTTTGGGATACAATGAGCAGTTCTTC. This gives the protein CASSFRAGLGYNEQFF. The chain joins TRBV12-3 or TRBV12-4 to TRBJ2-1; tentatively, D is TRBD2 (5 bases). The CDR3 extends over 16 amino acids. V dropped 3 bases and J dropped 4 bases, with 16 bases sitting between them.

This clonotype has at least ten counts. This chain links TRBV5-6 with TRBJ2-2, with 8 bases aligning to TRBD1. Per germline, CDR1 SGHDT and CDR2 YYEEEE. The ends lost 7 bases at V and 1 base at J; junction bases unmatched: 6. The CDR3 totals 15 residues. The CDR3 loop reads CASGQGWKNTGELFF. DNA of the CDR3: TGTGCCAGCGGACAGGGTTGGAAGAACACCGGGGAGCTGTTTTTT.

This clonotype came up many times. V is TRBV29-1 and J is TRBJ2-1, with 7 bases fitting TRBD2. Germline CDR1 SQVTM, CDR2 ANQGSEA. The CDR3 has 14 amino acids. The J segment lost 3 bases and the V segment lost 3 bases, leaving 5 bases of the junction unmatched. The CDR3 region is CSVDPGGIYNEQFF. DNA of the CDR3: TGCAGCGTTGACCCGGGGGGAATCTACAATGAGCAGTTCTTC.

There are many counts of this clonotype. V is TRBV28 and J is TRBJ1-1; D unresolved. V was shortened by 3 bases and J by 4 bases, with 12 bases between the two germline ends. From germline, CDR1 is MDHEN and CDR2 SYDVKM. CDR3 length: 14 amino acids. The CDR3 loop is CASSFISAVTEAFF. The CDR3 region has the DNA TGTGCCAGCAGTTTTATCTCAGCGGTCACTGAAGCTTTCTTT.

This clonotype showed up many times. The chain uses TRBV29-1 and TRBJ2-7, with 9 positions matching TRBD1. The CDR3 consists of 14 residues. Losses at the gene ends were 5 bases for V and 6 bases for J; bases not matched to a gene: 11. Germline V gene lookup returns CDR1 SQVTM and CDR2 ANQGSEA. As DNA, the CDR3 is TGCAGCGTTATGAGGGGGACAGGGCTATCCGAGCAGTACTTC. Its protein is CSVMRGTGLSEQYF.

Many counts were recorded for this clonotype. The J gene is TRBJ1-1, the V gene TRBV20-1; D is perhaps TRBD1 (6 bases). The germline V gene encodes CDR1 DFQATT and CDR2 SNEGSKA (reference sequence). V lost 6 bases and J 0 bases, leaving 17 bases between the germline ends. The CDR3 extends over 15 amino acids. CDR3: CSAGRGRGLNTEAFF. CDR3 bases: TGCAGTGCCGGACGAGGCAGGGGCCTGAACACTGAAGCTTTCTTT.

This clonotype was seen many times. The genes are TRBV7-2 and TRBJ2-3; tentative D call: TRBD2 (5 bases). V was shortened by 5 bases and J by 5 bases, with 8 bases between the two germline ends. Germline CDR1 reads SGHTA; CDR2 reads FQGNSA. CDR3 size: 12 residues. In nucleotides, the CDR3 is TGTGCCAGCAGCCTAACTAGAGATACGCAGTATTTT. Translated: CASSLTRDTQYF.

This clonotype was counted many times. The V call is TRBV7-6, the J call TRBJ2-1; D gene unclear. Trimming removed 4 bases at V and 7 bases at J, with 20 bases between. CDR3 size: 16 residues. Germline V gene data show CDR1 as SGHVS and CDR2 as FNYEAQ. This chain's CDR3 is CASSSPSLQSANEQFF. The CDR3 region has the DNA TGTGCCAGCAGCTCGCCATCGTTGCAGAGTGCAAATGAGCAGTTCTTC.

This clonotype was seen repeatedly, ten times or more. The V gene is TRBV7-9, the J gene TRBJ1-1; 9 bases are shared with TRBD1. The V and J ends lost 5 bases and 4 bases, in that order; junction bases with no gene match: 14. The germline CDR1 and CDR2 sequences are SEHNR and FQNEAQ (reference sequence). The CDR3 spans 17 residues. Here the CDR3 reads CASSQLATGGKGTEAFF. As DNA, the CDR3 is TGTGCCAGCAGCCAACTCGCGACAGGGGGAAAGGGCACTGAAGCTTTCTTT.

This clonotype was detected many times. The V call is TRBV12-3 or TRBV12-4, the J call TRBJ1-5; unclear D gene. Trimming removed 6 bases at V and 4 bases at J, with 13 bases between. The CDR3 consists of 14 residues. As DNA, the CDR3 is TGTGCCAGCAGACTACCCGGATCGAATCAGCCCCAGCATTTT. Its translation: CASRLPGSNQPQHF.

This clonotype was recorded at least ten times. This rearrangement joins TRBV5-1 to TRBJ1-2; TRBD1 matches at 9 bases. The CDR3 spans 14 residues. Germline lookup yields CDR1 SGHRS and CDR2 YFSETQ. Trimming took 4 bases from V and 6 from J; bases not matched to a gene: 7. The CDR3 protein is CASSGSTGGNGYTF. In DNA, the CDR3 is TGCGCCAGCAGCGGGTCGACAGGGGGGAATGGCTACACCTTC.

This clonotype was seen at least ten times. The chain combines TRBV20-1 with TRBJ2-7; D is unresolved. Germline-derived CDR1 and CDR2 are DFQATT and SNEGSKA (reference sequence). CDR3 length: 13 amino acids. Trimming pared 3 bases from V and 6 bases from J, leaving 15 bases between. The CDR3 spells CSASGHQYGEQYF. CDR3 bases: TGCAGTGCTAGCGGGCATCAGTACGGCGAGCAGTACTTC.

This clonotype was recorded at least ten times. J is TRBJ2-4 and V is TRBV12-3 or TRBV12-4; 7 bases fit TRBD1. CDR3 size: 19 residues. Unmatched junction bases numbered 14, after V lost 3 bases and J lost 0 bases. The CDR3 DNA follows: TGTGCCAGCAGTTTCCTCGCGATCGGACAGGATATAGCCAAAAACATTCAGTACTTC. Protein: CASSFLAIGQDIAKNIQYF.

This clonotype was recorded at least ten times. The chain carries TRBV5-1 and TRBJ2-3; D not resolved. CDR1 is SGHRS and CDR2 is YFSETQ in the germline V gene. V gave up 1 base and J gave up 2 bases, with 8 bases separating them. The CDR3 length is 14 residues. The CDR3 spells CASSLFQDTDTQYF. CDR3 DNA: TGCGCCAGCAGCTTGTTCCAAGACACAGATACGCAGTATTTT.

The table lists this clonotype with many counts. The CDR3, as DNA: TGTGCCAGCAGCTTCGATTTAGAGACCCAGTACTTC. This gives the protein CASSFDLETQYF. The chain uses TRBV7-9 and TRBJ2-5; D is unclear. The CDR3 has 12 amino acids. The germline V gene has CDR1 SEHNR and CDR2 FQNEAQ (reference sequence). The ends were cut back, 3 bases at V and 4 bases at J, with 6 bases in the middle. The variable domain in full, with the rest retrieved from reference TRBV7-9 and TRBJ2-5, is DTGVSQNPRHKITKRGQNVTFRCDPISEHNRLYWYRQTLGQGPEFLTYFQNEAQLEKSRLLSDRFSAERPKGSFSTLEIQRTEQGDSAMYLCASSFDLETQYFGPGTRLLVL.

There are many counts of this clonotype. The chain carries TRBV28 and TRBJ2-6, with 15 bases that match TRBD2. Germline V gene lookup returns CDR1 MDHEN and CDR2 SYDVKM. Trimming removed 6 bases from V and 4 bases from J; junction bases left unmatched: 10. This CDR3 is built from 19 residues. The CDR3 DNA follows: TGTGCCAGCAGCCCCGGACTAGCGGGGGGGCCTACGGGGGCCAACGTCCTGACTTTC. It yields the protein CASSPGLAGGPTGANVLTF.

This clonotype was detected ten times or more. The rearrangement uses TRBV5-1 and TRBJ2-7, with D uncertain. The CDR3 is 13 amino acids. Trimming took 0 bases from V and 0 from J, leaving 4 bases between them. Germline CDR1 is SGHRS and CDR2 is YFSETQ. The CDR3 reads CASSLGSSYEQYF. Written as DNA, the CDR3 is TGCGCCAGCAGCTTGGGATCCTCCTACGAGCAGTACTTC.

The V gene is TRBV19, the J gene TRBJ1-5, with 12 bases fitting TRBD1. The J segment lost 5 bases and the V segment lost 9 bases, leaving 8 bases of the junction unmatched. The germline V gene encodes CDR1 LNHDA and CDR2 SQIVND (reference sequence). This CDR3 is built from 15 residues. The CDR3 loop is CASSRGQGADQPQHF. DNA for the CDR3: TGTGCCAGCTCTAGGGGACAGGGGGCCGATCAGCCCCAGCATTTT.

The sample holds many counts of this clonotype. This chain connects TRBV20-1 to TRBJ1-4; possibly TRBD1 for D (6 bases). CDR1 is DFQATT and CDR2 is SNEGSKA in the germline V gene (reference sequence). CDR3 length: 17 amino acids. Trimming removed 3 bases at V and 4 bases at J, with 21 bases between. DNA of the CDR3: TGCAGTGCTAGTAGTGCGGACAGCGAGATCCGTAATGAAAAACTGTTTTTT. Its protein product is CSASSADSEIRNEKLFF.

Ten or more counts support this clonotype. The chain carries TRBV30 and TRBJ1-1; no firm D call. Germline values: CDR1 GTSNPN, CDR2 SVGIG (reference sequence). The CDR3 runs 14 residues. The V and J ends lost 0 bases and 2 bases respectively, with 10 bases between them. The CDR3 DNA sequence: TGTGCCTGGAGTGTATTGCCGGTCAACACTGAAGCTTTCTTT. Encoded protein: CAWSVLPVNTEAFF.